This record looks at one TCR beta chain sequence and its context. The data were produced by immunoSEQ multiplex PCR, yet TCRdb's version contains in-frame clones alone and is incomplete. Here the sample spans 150,000 or so clones, about 82% being singletons. The CDR3 covers 18 residues. The V and J ends lost 5 bases and 4 bases, in that order; junction bases with no gene match: 13. Germline V lookup: CDR1 SEHNR, CDR2 FQNEAQ (reference sequence). The sample comes from a study of blood T cell repertoires in COVID-19. Study at large: Whether acute or convalescent, the COVID-19 samples came from the United States, Italy and Spain.

This rearrangement joins TRBV7-9 to TRBJ2-1, with TRBD2 matching 11 bases. The sample comprised peripheral blood. The source is a woman aged 55-69 years with acute or convalescent COVID-19. The CDR3 spells CASSLLTSGVNPYNEQFF. In DNA, the CDR3 is TGTGCCAGCAGCCTATTGACTAGCGGGGTAAACCCTTACAATGAGCAGTTCTTC.